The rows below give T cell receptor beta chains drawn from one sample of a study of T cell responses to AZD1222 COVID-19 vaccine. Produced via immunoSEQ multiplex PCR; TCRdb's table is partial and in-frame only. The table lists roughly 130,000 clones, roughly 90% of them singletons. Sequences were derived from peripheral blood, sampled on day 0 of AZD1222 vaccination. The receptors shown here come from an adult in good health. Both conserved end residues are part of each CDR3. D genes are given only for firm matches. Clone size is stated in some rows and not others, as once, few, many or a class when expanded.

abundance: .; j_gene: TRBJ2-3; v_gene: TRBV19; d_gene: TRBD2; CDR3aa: CATGLAGVGTDTQYF; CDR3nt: TGTGCCACGGGACTAGCGGGGGTTGGGACAGATACGCAGTATTTT
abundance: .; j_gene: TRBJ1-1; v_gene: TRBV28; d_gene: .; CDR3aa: CASSFMGNTEAFF; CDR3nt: TGTGCCAGCAGTTTTATGGGGAACACTGAAGCTTTCTTT
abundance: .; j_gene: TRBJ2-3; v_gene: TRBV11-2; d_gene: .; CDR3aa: CASSLYSGTDTQYF; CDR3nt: TGTGCCAGCAGCTTATATTCAGGCACAGATACGCAGTATTTT
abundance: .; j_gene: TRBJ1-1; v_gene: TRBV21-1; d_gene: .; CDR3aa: CASSKAKLPMAGANHTEAFF; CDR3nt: TGTGCCAGCAGCAAAGCGAAACTCCCTATGGCAGGGGCTAATCACACTGAAGCTTTCTTT
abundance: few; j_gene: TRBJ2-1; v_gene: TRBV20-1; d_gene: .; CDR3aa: CSEGLGNEQFF; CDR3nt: TGCAGCGAAGGACTCGGAAATGAGCAGTTCTTC
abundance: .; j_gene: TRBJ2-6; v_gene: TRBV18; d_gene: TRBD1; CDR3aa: CASSLNRQGPGGANVLTF; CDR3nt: TGTGCCAGCTCACTCAACCGACAGGGTCCTGGTGGGGCCAACGTCCTGACTTTC
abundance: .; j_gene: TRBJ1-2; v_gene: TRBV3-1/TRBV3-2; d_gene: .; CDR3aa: CASSQEAGRNYGYTF; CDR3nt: TGTGCCAGCAGCCAAGAAGCGGGACGGAACTATGGCTACACCTTC
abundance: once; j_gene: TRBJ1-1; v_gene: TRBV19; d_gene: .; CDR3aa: CASSPRGDRDTAFF; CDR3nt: TGTGCCAGTAGCCCCCGGGGGGACCGGGACACGGCTTTCTTT
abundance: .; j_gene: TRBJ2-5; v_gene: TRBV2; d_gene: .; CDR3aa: CASTLAGGLGETQYF; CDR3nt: TGTGCCAGCACCCTGGCCGGGGGGCTGGGGGAGACCCAGTACTTC
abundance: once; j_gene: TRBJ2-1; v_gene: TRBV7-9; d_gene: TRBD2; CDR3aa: CASSSGLAGLNEQFF; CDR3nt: TGTGCCAGCAGCTCCGGACTAGCGGGCCTGAATGAGCAGTTCTTC
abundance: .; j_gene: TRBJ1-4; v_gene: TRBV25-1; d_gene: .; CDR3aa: CASSPWGGNEKLFF; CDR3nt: TGTGCCAGCAGTCCCTGGGGAGGTAATGAAAAACTGTTTTTT
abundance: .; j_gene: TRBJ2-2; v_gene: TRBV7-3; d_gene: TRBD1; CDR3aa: CASSTTGGRTGELFF; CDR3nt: TGTGCCAGCAGCACGACAGGGGGCCGCACCGGGGAGCTGTTTTTT
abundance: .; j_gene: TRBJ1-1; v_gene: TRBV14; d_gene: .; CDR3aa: CASSRRRGNTEAFF; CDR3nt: TGTGCCAGCAGCCGCCGACGGGGGAACACTGAAGCTTTCTTT
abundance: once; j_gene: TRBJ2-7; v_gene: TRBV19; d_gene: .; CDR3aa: CASSSLGGGYEQYF; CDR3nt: TGTGCCAGTTCGAGTCTGGGGGGTGGCTACGAGCAGTACTTC
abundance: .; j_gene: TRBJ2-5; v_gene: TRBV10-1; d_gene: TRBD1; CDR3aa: CASSEGDRNQETQYF; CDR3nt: TGCGCCAGCAGTGAAGGGGACAGGAACCAAGAGACCCAGTACTTC
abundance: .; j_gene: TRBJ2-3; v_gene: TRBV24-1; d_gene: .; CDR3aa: CATSDFSRRSTDTQYF; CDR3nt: TGTGCCACCAGTGATTTTTCGAGGAGATCCACAGATACGCAGTATTTT
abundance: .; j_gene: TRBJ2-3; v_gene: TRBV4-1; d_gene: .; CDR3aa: CASSQAANTDTQYF; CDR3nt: TGCGCCAGCAGCCAAGCGGCGAACACAGATACGCAGTATTTT
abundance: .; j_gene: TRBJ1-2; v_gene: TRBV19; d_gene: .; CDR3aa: CASSIAGDGYTF; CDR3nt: TGTGCCAGTAGTATAGCAGGGGATGGCTACACCTTC
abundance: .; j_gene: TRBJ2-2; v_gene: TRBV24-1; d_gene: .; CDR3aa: CATSWTGSGELFF; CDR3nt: TGTGCCACCAGCTGGACGGGGTCCGGGGAGCTGTTTTTT
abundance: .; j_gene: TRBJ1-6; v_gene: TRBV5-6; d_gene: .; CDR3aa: CASSPGVNNSPLHF; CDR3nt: TGTGCCAGCAGCCCGGGGGTTAATAATTCACCCCTCCACTTT
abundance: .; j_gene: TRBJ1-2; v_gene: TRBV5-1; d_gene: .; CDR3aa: CASSLGEWGYTF; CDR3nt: TGCGCCAGCAGCTTGGGGGAATGGGGCTACACCTTC
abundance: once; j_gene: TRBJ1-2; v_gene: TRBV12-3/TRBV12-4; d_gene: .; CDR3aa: CASSFGQTYGYTF; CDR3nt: TGTGCCAGCAGTTTTGGACAGACCTATGGCTACACCTTC
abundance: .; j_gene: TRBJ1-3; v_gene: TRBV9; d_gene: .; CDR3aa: CASSVVGGNTIYF; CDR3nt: TGTGCCAGCAGCGTAGTAGGTGGAAACACCATATATTTT
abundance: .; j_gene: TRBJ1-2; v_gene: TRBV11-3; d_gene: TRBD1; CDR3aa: CASSTQGQGAEGYTF; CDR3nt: TGTGCCAGCAGCACCCAGGGACAGGGGGCGGAAGGCTACACCTTC
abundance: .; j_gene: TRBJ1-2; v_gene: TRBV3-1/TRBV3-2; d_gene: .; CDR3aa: CASSQLVGSNYGYTF; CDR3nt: TGTGCCAGCAGCCAACTTGTCGGGTCCAACTATGGCTACACCTTC
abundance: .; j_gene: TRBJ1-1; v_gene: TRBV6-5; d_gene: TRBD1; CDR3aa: CASRYTGTANTEAFF; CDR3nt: TGTGCCAGCAGATACACCGGGACAGCTAACACTGAAGCTTTCTTT
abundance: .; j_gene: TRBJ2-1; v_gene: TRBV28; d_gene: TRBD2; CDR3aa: CASSSSGRAGAEQFF; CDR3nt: TGTGCCAGCAGTTCTAGCGGGAGGGCCGGAGCCGAGCAGTTCTTC
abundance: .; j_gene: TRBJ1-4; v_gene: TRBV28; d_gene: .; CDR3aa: CASSSGQVTNEKLFF; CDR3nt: TGTGCCAGCAGTTCTGGACAAGTAACTAATGAAAAACTGTTTTTT
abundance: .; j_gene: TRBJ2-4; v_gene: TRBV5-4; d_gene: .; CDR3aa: CAGGSFFGNIQYF; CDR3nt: TGTGCCGGTGGCAGTTTTTTCGGAAACATTCAGTACTTC